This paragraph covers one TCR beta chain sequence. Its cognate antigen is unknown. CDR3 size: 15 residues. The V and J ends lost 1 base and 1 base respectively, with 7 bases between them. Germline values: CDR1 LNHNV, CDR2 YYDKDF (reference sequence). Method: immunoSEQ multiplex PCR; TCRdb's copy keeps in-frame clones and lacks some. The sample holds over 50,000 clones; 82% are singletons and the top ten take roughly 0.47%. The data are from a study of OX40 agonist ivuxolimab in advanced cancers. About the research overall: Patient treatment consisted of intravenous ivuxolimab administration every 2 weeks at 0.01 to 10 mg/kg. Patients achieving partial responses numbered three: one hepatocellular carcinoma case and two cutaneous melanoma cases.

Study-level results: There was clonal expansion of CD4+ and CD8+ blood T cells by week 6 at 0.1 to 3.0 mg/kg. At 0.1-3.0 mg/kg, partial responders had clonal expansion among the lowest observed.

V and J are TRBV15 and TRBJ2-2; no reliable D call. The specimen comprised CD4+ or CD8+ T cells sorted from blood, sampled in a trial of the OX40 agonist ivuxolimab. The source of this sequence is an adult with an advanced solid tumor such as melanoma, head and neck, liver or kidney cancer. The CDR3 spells CATSRVTGNTGELFF. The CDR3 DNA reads TGTGCCACCAGCAGAGTGACTGGGAACACCGGGGAGCTGTTTTTT.